This T cell receptor beta chain came from a study of T cell responses to AZD1222 COVID-19 vaccine. The repertoire was sequenced with immunoSEQ multiplex PCR; TCRdb's copy has only in-frame clones and lacks some. The repertoire holds 100,000 to 120,000 clones, with roughly 90% as singletons. As to this clone: Its antigen is undetermined.

General study results and limits: Repertoires were collected only later (after the peak T cell response had occurred). The donor cohort was predominantly white British with a female majority, and clonal diversity may have been underestimated. In the spike-specific TCR repertoire, nearly half reportedly target unmutated variant regions. Vaccine-associated CD4 TCRs spanned spike, dominant at 160-218 and 743-854.

The germline V gene has CDR1 MNHEY and CDR2 SVGAGI. The CDR3 is 13 residues long. V was pared by 6 bases and J by 3 bases, with 9 bases between. This TCR was sampled from an adult who received the AZD1222 COVID-19 vaccine. The gene calls are TRBV6-5 and TRBJ1-3; D is ambiguous. The sequencing here drew on peripheral blood, taken 28 days after the second AZD1222 dose. The CDR3 reads CASRERGGNTIYF. CDR3 DNA sequence: TGTGCCAGCAGGGAGCGTGGTGGAAACACCATATATTTT.